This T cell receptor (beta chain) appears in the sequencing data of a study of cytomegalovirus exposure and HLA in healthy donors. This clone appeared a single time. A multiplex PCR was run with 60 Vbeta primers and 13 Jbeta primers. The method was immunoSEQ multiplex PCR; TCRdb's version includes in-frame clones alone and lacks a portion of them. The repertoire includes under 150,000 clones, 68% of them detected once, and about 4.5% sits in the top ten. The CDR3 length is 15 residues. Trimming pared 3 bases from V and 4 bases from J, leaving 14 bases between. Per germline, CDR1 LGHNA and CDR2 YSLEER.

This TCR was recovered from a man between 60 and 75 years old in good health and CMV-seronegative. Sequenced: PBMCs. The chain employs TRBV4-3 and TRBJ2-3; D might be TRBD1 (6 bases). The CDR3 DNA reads TGCGCCAGCAGCCAGGGGGTACAGGGTTCAGATACGCAGTATTTT. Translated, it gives CASSQGVQGSDTQYF.